This TCR beta chain was sequenced in a study of a mutant IDH1 vaccine in newly diagnosed glioma. Time point of the sample: week 35, safety follow-up. Each vaccine dose was 300 ug of mutant IDH1 20-mer peptide, with topical imiquimod. Of note for this clone: What it binds is not known.

Germline CDR1 is MNHEY and CDR2 is SVGAGI. CDR3 length equals 13 residues. Trimming shortened V by 6 bases and J by 6 bases, and 12 bases separated the two germline ends. Sequenced by immunoSEQ multiplex PCR; TCRdb stores in-frame clones only, minus some. There are fewer than 45,000 clones in the sample; 80% to 90% occur only once, and roughly 1.5% lies in the top ten. This specimen was PBMCs, taken from a glioma patient whose treatment included an IDH1 peptide vaccine. The receptor was isolated from a man in his forties or fifties with glioma. J is TRBJ2-4 and V is TRBV6-5; D remains ambiguous. The CDR3 region is CASSNSDRNIQYF. As DNA, the CDR3 is TGTGCCAGCAGCAATTCGGACCGAAACATTCAGTACTTC.